This passage covers 7 T cell receptor beta chains from one sample sequenced in a study of T cells after yellow fever vaccination. One entry per CDR3 protein results from TCRdb running MiXCR on the 5' RACE reads. The sample gives about 340,000 distinct CDR3 sequences, roughly 9.4% of which show up once; 18% is in the top ten. The input for sequencing was PBMCs, taken on the day of the first yellow fever vaccination. All receptors derive from a man younger than 35 who received the YFV17D yellow fever vaccine.

This clonotype was detected many times. This rearrangement joins TRBV6-5 to TRBJ1-1; D uncertain. The germline V and J ends were trimmed by 2 bases and 0 bases, with 4 bases remaining between them. Per the germline V gene, CDR1 is MNHEY and CDR2 is SVGAGI. The CDR3 covers 13 residues. CDR3 DNA: TGTGCCAGCAGTTACCAGATGAACACTGAAGCTTTCTTT. Amino acids: CASSYQMNTEAFF.

This clonotype was counted many times. J is TRBJ2-3 and V is TRBV24-1, with 8 bases lining up with TRBD2. J was trimmed by 5 bases and V by 4 bases; bases with no gene match: 7. Germline CDR1 reads KGHDR; CDR2 reads SFDVKD. The CDR3 loop spans 15 amino acids. This CDR3 reads CATSDPGGVGDTQYF. DNA of the CDR3: TGTGCCACCAGTGACCCCGGGGGGGTAGGAGATACGCAGTATTTT.

The chain links TRBV7-9 to TRBJ2-1; no reliable D call. The CDR3 has 14 amino acids. The germline V gene encodes CDR1 SEHNR and CDR2 FQNEAQ (reference sequence). The ends were cut back, 5 bases at V and 0 bases at J, with 8 bases in the middle. CDR3 loop: CASSRVSSYNEQFF. The DNA of the CDR3 is TGTGCCAGCAGCCGGGTCAGCTCCTACAATGAGCAGTTCTTC.

The chain has TRBV29-1 and TRBJ2-1; no clear D. CDR1 SQVTM and CDR2 ANQGSEA come from the germline V gene. CDR3 length: 14 amino acids. V lost 7 bases and J 4 bases, leaving 17 bases between the germline ends. Here the CDR3 reads CSARSRLEYNEQFF. CDR3 in DNA: TGCAGCGCGAGGTCCAGACTTGAGTACAATGAGCAGTTCTTC.

V usage is TRBV30 and J usage is TRBJ1-2; D gene unclear. The CDR3 is 13 amino acids. Germline lookup yields CDR1 GTSNPN and CDR2 SVGIG (reference sequence). Trimming pared 5 bases from V and 4 bases from J, leaving 14 bases between. CDR3 region: CAWGVIGGYGYTF. In DNA, the CDR3 is TGTGCCTGGGGGGTCATAGGCGGCTATGGCTACACCTTC. The full variable domain, completed using reference TRBV30 and TRBJ1-2, is SQTIHQWPATLVQPVGSPLSLECTVEGTSNPNLYWYRQAAGRGLQLLFYSVGIGQISSEVPQNLSASRPQDRQFILSSKKLLLSDSGFYLCAWGVIGGYGYTFGSGTRLTVV.

The V gene is TRBV10-3, the J gene TRBJ2-1; D may correspond to TRBD1 or TRBD2 (5 bases each). Deletions cut 6 bases from V and 6 bases from J, with 15 bases between. Germline assignment: CDR1 ENHRY and CDR2 SYGVKD. CDR3 length: 14 residues. The CDR3 here is CAISATVRGNEQFF. The CDR3 coding sequence is TGTGCCATCAGCGCGACAGTTCGGGGCAATGAGCAGTTCTTC.

This clonotype was counted ten times or more. The chain recombines TRBV18 with TRBJ2-7; TRBD2 matches 7 bases. The CDR3 loop spans 14 amino acids. Germline values: CDR1 KGHSH, CDR2 LQKENI. J gave up 3 bases and V 6 bases, and 8 bases lay outside the gene matches. CDR3 in DNA: TGTGCCAGCTCGCACACCACTAGCGACTACGAGCAGTACGTC. Translating gives CASSHTTSDYEQYV.